The source of this T cell receptor (beta chain) is a study of cytotoxic CD8 clonotypes in ibrutinib-treated CLL. The study's findings and limits: Ibrutinib response saw clonality rise, and progression saw it return toward baseline.

The planned depth of sequencing spanned 1 in 200,000 to 1 in 1 million T cells. Libraries were prepared by immunoSEQ multiplex PCR; TCRdb keeps only in-frame clonotypes and omits some of them. The sample has about 330,000 clones, about 64% seen once; the top ten hold under 8%. V was clipped by 5 bases and J by 0 bases; unmatched bases: 6. Germline V CDR1 and CDR2: SGHTA, FQGNSA. The CDR3 is 16 residues long. Worth noting for this clone: The target antigen is unknown.

The TCR sequence derives from a human donor with chronic lymphocytic leukemia. This specimen consisted of PBMCs, obtained after 36 months of ibrutinib treatment. The chain employs TRBV7-2 and TRBJ2-3; TRBD2 agrees at 9 bases. CDR3 in DNA: TGTGCCAGCAGCCTGGGACTAGCCCGAAGCACAGATACGCAGTATTTT. This translates into CASSLGLARSTDTQYF.